This T cell receptor beta chain was sequenced in a study of early T cells in non-severe SARS-CoV-2 infection. Study information: Sequencing was performed on bulk RNA from unsorted whole blood, leaving chains unpaired.

Germline loops: CDR1 DFQATT, CDR2 SNEGSKA (reference sequence). This CDR3 is built from 13 residues. Losses at the gene ends were 5 bases for V and 5 bases for J; bases not matched to a gene: 3. Attached unique molecular identifiers marked individual cDNA molecules. TCRdb redid the calling of the 5' RACE reads with MiXCR, one entry per CDR3 protein. The sample holds approximately 50,000 distinct CDR3 sequences, approximately 8.5% seen once. In this sample, this clonotype turned up many times. The origin of this receptor is an adult who was a healthcare worker with PCR-confirmed SARS-CoV-2 infection or an uninfected control (not recorded which). J is TRBJ2-1 and V is TRBV20-1; 10 bases match TRBD2. Sequencing was done on a sample of whole blood. The CDR3 region has the DNA TGCAGTGCTTGGACTAGCGGCCACAATGAGCAGTTCTTC. Translated: CSAWTSGHNEQFF.